This T cell receptor (beta chain) was recovered during a study of shared clonotypes between healthy human individuals. Positive CCR7 selection of CD45RO-negative cells yielded the naive CD8 cells, and terminally differentiated effector memory CD45RA+ cells were excluded. The germline CDR1 and CDR2 sequences are MDHEN and SYDVKM. The CDR3 sequence is 14 residues long. Trimming removed 3 bases at V and 7 bases at J, with 13 bases between. TCRdb's copy holds only in-frame clones and misses some; the assay was immunoSEQ multiplex PCR. Among around 1.9 million clones listed, over 85% were seen once. The V gene is TRBV28, the J gene TRBJ1-3; D gene ambiguous. Source material: naive CD8+ T cells from PBMCs. This receptor was taken from a man aged 18 to 29 in good health. Some clones in this sample may be carry-over from other donors' samples. The CDR3 spells CASSFPGFVNTIYF. The CDR3 coding sequence is TGTGCCAGCAGTTTCCCCGGGTTTGTGAACACCATATATTTT.